This TCR beta chain originates from a study of cytotoxic CD8 clonotypes in ibrutinib-treated CLL. The wider study: Sample averages reached 255,043 productive templates and over 85,000 productive rearrangements. Whole-study findings and limits: Public clonotypes were seen rarely and were contracted or stable on treatment.

Assay used: immunoSEQ multiplex PCR; TCRdb lists only in-frame clones, some missing. Among about 140,000 clones listed, around 81% were seen once. Notes on this clone: The antigen is not known.

CDR1 is MDHEN, CDR2 SYDVKM, per germline. V was cut by 6 bases and J by 3 bases, with 15 bases left in between. This CDR3 region has 14 residues. The origin of this receptor is a human donor with chronic lymphocytic leukemia. The rearrangement links TRBV28 to TRBJ2-7; weak D call: TRBD2 (7 bases). Sequenced material: PBMCs, taken after 36 months of ibrutinib treatment. CDR3 loop: CASRGGGLFYEQYF. The CDR3 DNA sequence: TGTGCCAGCAGAGGGGGGGGTTTGTTCTACGAGCAGTACTTC.